This record covers a single T cell receptor (beta chain). The CDR3 covers 13 residues. The germline CDR1 and CDR2 sequences are MGHRA and YSYEKL. V lost 4 bases and J 10 bases, leaving 17 bases between the germline ends. Produced via immunoSEQ multiplex PCR; TCRdb's table is partial and in-frame only. The sample records about 120,000 clones, roughly 85% being singletons. The entry originates in a study of blood T cell repertoires in COVID-19. The V call is TRBV4-1, the J call TRBJ2-7; tentatively, D is TRBD1 (5 bases). This receptor was identified in a man between 35 and 55 years old with acute or convalescent COVID-19. Input material: peripheral blood. CDR3 in amino acids: CASSRLPLGLQYF. For the CDR3, the DNA is TGCGCCAGCAGCCGCCTGCCATTGGGGCTCCAGTACTTC.